Listed below are T cell receptor beta chains from one sample, sequenced in a study of T-cell memory formation after mild COVID-19. MiXCR was run by TCRdb on the 5' RACE reads, yielding one entry per CDR3 protein. The table includes 380,000 or so distinct CDR3 sequences, around 13% detected once. Specimen: PBMCs or a T cell subset sorted from them (not recorded which). All receptors come from a man aged 18 to 30 who had mild COVID-19 (a few samples of this study predate the infection). Cell type and time point are not known. Each CDR3 is given without its conserved first and last residue. Not all rows give a size; the values are once, few, many and, for expanded clones, a class.

V gene	J gene	clone size	CDR3 protein
TRBV5-1	TRBJ2-7	few	ASSSNSGASYEQY
TRBV12-3/TRBV12-4	TRBJ2-7	many	ASRPGGPSYEQY
TRBV6-2/TRBV6-3	TRBJ2-5	few	ASRTLSETQY
TRBV4-1	TRBJ1-5	many	ASSQGGQPQH
TRBV20-1	TRBJ2-1	few	SAGGGASYNEQF
TRBV4-1	TRBJ1-1	few	ASSQLSLTTEAF
TRBV6-1	TRBJ2-3	few	ASSARGPDTQY
TRBV7-9	TRBJ2-1	few	ASRVPTGQGDEQF
TRBV6-1	TRBJ2-5	NA	ASTGRASRETQY
TRBV28	TRBJ1-1	NA	ASSPPKVGRKINTEAF
TRBV9	TRBJ1-2	NA	ASSVASGGIDGYT
TRBV7-9	TRBJ2-3	few	ASSLLVVAIDTQY
TRBV7-8	TRBJ2-3	NA	ASSITRTSGETQY
TRBV5-6	TRBJ2-5	NA	ASSSEGYTQETQY
TRBV25-1	TRBJ2-4	NA	ASSFISGETQY
TRBV5-1	TRBJ2-5	NA	ASSLAASGAQETQY
TRBV2	TRBJ1-1	NA	ATAFGLETEAF
TRBV24-1	TRBJ2-7	few	ATSDSQGNAYEQY
TRBV20-1	TRBJ2-3	NA	SARLLPGTSGNTDTQY
TRBV7-2	TRBJ2-5	NA	ASSVAPRTTGGTQY
TRBV9	TRBJ2-6	NA	ASSGLSSGANVLT
TRBV6-5	TRBJ2-7	few	ASCRGNEQY
TRBV29-1	TRBJ1-1	few	SVEFARAF
TRBV10-1	TRBJ2-7	few	ASSESGRSDSSYEQY
TRBV7-6	TRBJ2-1	NA	ASSFHLGLAGGEQF
TRBV11-2	TRBJ2-5	NA	ASTRGEAIQETQY
TRBV18	TRBJ1-1	few	ASSPGPFPNTEAF
TRBV20-1	TRBJ2-7	few	SARDSVAGTEQY